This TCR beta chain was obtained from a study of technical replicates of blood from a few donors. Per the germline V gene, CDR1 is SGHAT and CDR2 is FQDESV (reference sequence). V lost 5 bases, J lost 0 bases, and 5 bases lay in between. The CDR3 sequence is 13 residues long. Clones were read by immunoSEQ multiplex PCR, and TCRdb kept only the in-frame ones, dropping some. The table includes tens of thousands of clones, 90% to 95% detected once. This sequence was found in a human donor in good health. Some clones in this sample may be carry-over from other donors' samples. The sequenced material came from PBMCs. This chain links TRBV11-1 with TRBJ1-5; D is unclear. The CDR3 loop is CASSHSSNQPQHF. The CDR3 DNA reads TGTGCCAGCAGCCACAGTAGCAATCAGCCCCAGCATTTT.